These 32 T cell receptor beta chains came from one sample sequenced in a study of human T cells and chemical hapten exposure. A single record per CDR3 protein comes from TCRdb applying MiXCR to the RACE reads. The sample consists of 110,000 or so distinct CDR3 sequences, less than 45% of them appearing once. Time point described: patch test 3, about 24 weeks after DPC sensitization. The treatment: therapeutic diphenylcyclopropenone sensitization with weekly scalp DPC. The specimen comprised whole blood, sampled in connection with sensitization to the hapten diphenylcyclopropenone (DPC). All receptors come from a middle-aged man with alopecia areata. Some clones in this sample may be carry-over from other donors' samples.

This clonotype was seen a handful of times. This chain joins TRBV27 and TRBJ1-3; unclear D gene. This CDR3 is built from 16 residues. V was shortened by 2 bases and J by 4 bases, with 15 bases between the two germline ends. From germline, CDR1 is MNHEY and CDR2 SMNVEV (reference sequence). The DNA of the CDR3 is TGTGCCAGCAGTTTAAAGGTCCCCTACGGCGGAAACACCATATATTTT. It is translated as CASSLKVPYGGNTIYF.

This chain links TRBV29-1 with TRBJ2-1; D uncertain. Trimming stripped 7 bases from V and 7 bases from J, with 20 bases between. CDR3 length: 14 residues. CDR1 and CDR2 from the germline V gene are SQVTM and ANQGSEA. In DNA, the CDR3 is TGCAGCGCTTTGCCCGTGTCCCGACCGAATGAGCAGTTCTTC. This gives the protein CSALPVSRPNEQFF.

The chain carries TRBV20-1 and TRBJ1-2; 8 nucleotides align to TRBD1. CDR1 is DFQATT and CDR2 is SNEGSKA in the germline V gene (reference sequence). This CDR3 is built from 13 residues. The junction had 5 bases not matched to a gene; V was cut back by 2 bases and J by 6 bases. CDR3 in DNA: TGCAGTGCTAGAATGGACAGGGCCAATGGCTACACCTTC. Protein: CSARMDRANGYTF.

The chain is built from TRBV6-2 or TRBV6-3 and TRBJ2-7; D is uncertain. V shed 6 bases and J shed 0 bases, with 12 bases lying between them. The length of the CDR3 is 14 residues. CDR1 and CDR2 (germline): MNHEY, SVGEGT. The CDR3 protein is CASRTQPPSYEQYV. DNA of the CDR3: TGTGCCAGCAGAACCCAGCCCCCCTCCTACGAGCAGTACGTC.

V gene TRBV2 combines with J gene TRBJ2-7; the D gene is possibly TRBD1 (7 bases). The CDR3 has 13 residues. The germline V gene encodes CDR1 SNHLY and CDR2 FYNNEI. Trimming took off 5 bases at V and 4 bases at J, with 12 bases between the two ends. CDR3 sequence: CASSRQGGYEQYV. The CDR3 region has the DNA TGTGCCAGCAGTCGACAGGGAGGTTACGAGCAGTACGTC.

The CDR3, as DNA: TGTGCCAGCAGGGGCGGGACGGCAACAGATACGCAGTATTTT. This gives the protein CASRGGTATDTQYF. The V gene is TRBV6-5, the J gene TRBJ2-3, with a tentative D call TRBD2 (6 bases). This CDR3 is built from 14 residues. Germline CDR1 is MNHEY and CDR2 is SVGAGI. Trimming stripped 6 bases from V and 3 bases from J, with 13 bases between.

The CDR3 reads CASSQGEGEQYV. DNA of the CDR3: TGTGCCAGCAGCCAAGGTGAAGGGGAGCAGTACGTC. The chain is built from TRBV16 and TRBJ2-7; D unresolved. CDR1 and CDR2 from the germline V gene are KGHSY and FQNENV. The CDR3 covers 12 residues. Trimming stripped 2 bases from V and 7 bases from J, with 9 bases between.

The V gene is TRBV29-1, the J gene TRBJ2-7; a possible D gene is TRBD2 (6 bases). Per germline, CDR1 SQVTM and CDR2 ANQGSEA. The CDR3 spans 14 residues. The ends were cut back, 2 bases at V and 2 bases at J, with 13 bases in the middle. CDR3 protein: CSVETAAGTYEQYF. In DNA form, the CDR3 reads TGCAGCGTTGAAACTGCGGCGGGAACCTACGAGCAGTACTTC.

The gene calls are TRBV3-1 and TRBJ2-2; no clear D gene. This CDR3 has 11 residues. CDR1 is LGHDT, CDR2 YNNKEL, per germline (reference sequence). V gave up 2 bases and J gave up 7 bases, with 2 bases separating them. Here the CDR3 DNA reads TGTGCCAGCAGCCAACGCGGGGAGCTGTTTTTT. It specifies CASSQRGELFF.

The DNA of the CDR3 is TGTGCCAGCAGCTGGGAGGGCGGGGAGCTGTTTTTT. Protein product: CASSWEGGELFF. J is TRBJ2-2 and V is TRBV7-8; 7 nucleotides agree with TRBD2. Unmatched junction bases numbered 0, after V lost 4 bases and J lost 7 bases. Germline CDR1 is SGHVS and CDR2 is FQNEAQ. This CDR3 region has 12 residues.

The rearrangement joins TRBV5-1 to TRBJ2-5; TRBD1 aligns across 8 bases. The J segment lost 1 base and the V segment lost 3 bases, leaving 2 bases of the junction unmatched. From germline, CDR1 is SGHRS and CDR2 YFSETQ. CDR3 length equals 14 residues. The CDR3 coding sequence is TGCGCCAGCAGCTGGACAGGGCCCCAAGAGACCCAGTACTTC. Translated, it gives CASSWTGPQETQYF. Based on the CDR3 plus reference TRBV5-1 and TRBJ2-5, the full variable domain is KAGVTQTPRYLIKTRGQQVTLSCSPISGHRSVSWYQQTPGQGLQFLFEYFSETQRNKGNFPGRFSGRQFSNSRSEMNVSTLELGDSALYLCASSWTGPQETQYFGPGTRLLVL.

The chain combines TRBV20-1 with TRBJ2-4; D gene ambiguous. The CDR3 loop spans 14 amino acids. CDR1 is DFQATT, CDR2 SNEGSKA, per germline (reference sequence). The germline V and J ends were trimmed by 1 base and 0 bases, with 7 bases remaining between them. CDR3 nucleotides: TGCAGTGCTAGAGTTCTTTTAGCCAAAAACATTCAGTACTTC. Translating it yields CSARVLLAKNIQYF.

This clonotype was recorded a few times. The V call is TRBV5-1, the J call TRBJ2-1; 7 positions agree with TRBD1. Germline V gene lookup returns CDR1 SGHRS and CDR2 YFSETQ. The V gene end was trimmed by 5 bases and the J gene end by 10 bases; junction bases not matched to a gene: 6. The CDR3 has 12 amino acids. Here the CDR3 reads CASSSQGDEQFF. DNA of the CDR3: TGCGCCAGCAGTTCCCAGGGGGACGAGCAGTTCTTC.

The chain combines TRBV5-1 with TRBJ1-1; tentatively, D is TRBD1 (6 bases). Trimming removed 1 base at V and 6 bases at J, with 16 bases between. The CDR3 has 15 residues. Germline assignment: CDR1 SGHRS and CDR2 YFSETQ. CDR3 region: CASSLKGGGTPEAFF. CDR3 DNA sequence: TGCGCCAGCAGCTTGAAGGGGGGGGGAACACCTGAAGCTTTCTTT. The full variable domain, with the rest looked up from reference TRBV5-1 and TRBJ1-1, is KAGVTQTPRYLIKTRGQQVTLSCSPISGHRSVSWYQQTPGQGLQFLFEYFSETQRNKGNFPGRFSGRQFSNSRSEMNVSTLELGDSALYLCASSLKGGGTPEAFFGQGTRLTVV.

This clonotype showed up just a few times. The rearrangement joins TRBV27 to TRBJ1-2; maybe TRBD1 (6 bases). The CDR3 totals 15 residues. Germline V lookup: CDR1 MNHEY, CDR2 SMNVEV (reference sequence). The V end lost 6 bases, the J end lost 3 bases, and 17 bases lay between the germline ends. The CDR3 is CASRPEYRVHYGYTF. The CDR3 DNA sequence: TGTGCCAGCAGGCCAGAATACAGGGTTCACTATGGCTACACCTTC.

This clonotype appeared a few times. The rearrangement uses TRBV6-2 or TRBV6-3 and TRBJ2-7; the D gene is possibly TRBD1 (5 bases). Trimming shortened V by 3 bases and J by 2 bases, and 14 bases separated the two germline ends. From germline, CDR1 is MNHEY and CDR2 SVGEGT. The CDR3 consists of 15 residues. CDR3 loop: CASSYRGWGPYEQYV. The CDR3 DNA reads TGTGCCAGCAGTTATCGTGGGTGGGGCCCCTACGAGCAGTACGTC.

V usage is TRBV25-1 and J usage is TRBJ1-1; unclear D gene. There are 14 residues in the CDR3. From germline, CDR1 is MGHDK and CDR2 SYGVNS. Trimming took off 1 base at V and 0 bases at J, with 6 bases between the two ends. For the CDR3, the DNA is TGTGCCAGCAGTGAATTCAGTATGAACACTGAAGCTTTCTTT. Protein product: CASSEFSMNTEAFF.

This clonotype was detected only a few times. The CDR3 is CASRRPSQGIGPHNEQFF. The CDR3 bases are TGTGCCAGCAGGAGACCCTCTCAGGGTATCGGCCCCCACAATGAGCAGTTCTTC. V gene TRBV6-2 or TRBV6-3 combines with J gene TRBJ2-1; tentatively, D is TRBD1 (5 bases). The CDR3 consists of 18 residues. From germline, CDR1 is MNHEY and CDR2 SVGEGT. V lost 6 bases, J lost 5 bases, and 26 bases lay in between.

The V and J genes are TRBV5-6 and TRBJ2-7; 10 bases are shared with TRBD2. CDR1 is SGHDT, CDR2 YYEEEE, per germline. This CDR3 spans 15 amino acids. Losses at the gene ends were 4 bases for V and 0 bases for J; bases not matched to a gene: 4. CDR3 sequence (DNA): TGTGCCAGCAGCCTGGGACTAGCGAGCTCCTACGAGCAGTACGTC. Protein sequence: CASSLGLASSYEQYV.

J is TRBJ2-1 and V is TRBV20-1, with TRBD2 identical over 9 bases. Trimming removed 0 bases from V and 1 base from J; junction bases left unmatched: 4. This CDR3 comprises 16 residues. CDR1 and CDR2 from the germline V gene are DFQATT and SNEGSKA (reference sequence). CDR3 in amino acids: CSARDLLAGSYNEQFF. The CDR3 nucleotides are TGCAGTGCTAGAGATCTTCTAGCGGGGTCCTACAATGAGCAGTTCTTC.

This clonotype was picked up a small number of times. The chain uses TRBV6-2 or TRBV6-3 and TRBJ2-7; 12 nucleotides match TRBD1. V gave up 6 bases and J gave up 5 bases; unmatched junction bases: 11. The CDR3 contains 16 residues. Germline V gene lookup returns CDR1 MNHEY and CDR2 SVGEGT. The CDR3 sequence is CASSLRDGTGGHEQYV. The CDR3 region has the DNA TGTGCCAGCAGCCTCCGGGACGGGACAGGGGGCCACGAGCAGTACGTC.

This chain links TRBV20-1 with TRBJ2-7; D tentatively reads TRBD1 or TRBD2 (5 bases each). CDR1 is DFQATT and CDR2 is SNEGSKA in the germline V gene (reference sequence). V was clipped by 0 bases and J by 2 bases, with 11 bases between them. This CDR3 contains 14 residues. The CDR3 DNA is TGCAGTGCTAGAGACCGGGGACGACCCTACGAGCAGTACGTC. It translates to CSARDRGRPYEQYV.

J is TRBJ1-5 and V is TRBV12-3 or TRBV12-4, with 8 bases identical to TRBD1. The junction had 6 bases not matched to a gene; V was cut back by 3 bases and J by 8 bases. This CDR3 spans 14 amino acids. This CDR3 reads CASSFQGAAKPQHF. The CDR3 nucleotides are TGTGCCAGCAGTTTTCAGGGGGCAGCGAAGCCCCAGCATTTT.

This clonotype was counted between two and nine times. CDR3 amino acids: CASSLWAGAPDSGELFF. The CDR3 DNA reads as TGTGCCAGCAGTTTATGGGCAGGGGCCCCGGATAGCGGGGAGCTGTTTTTT. This chain links TRBV28 with TRBJ2-2; possible D gene TRBD1, 6 bases. V was pared by 0 bases and J by 7 bases, with 18 bases between. The CDR3 has 17 amino acids. Germline assignment: CDR1 MDHEN and CDR2 SYDVKM.

The rearrangement links TRBV29-1 to TRBJ2-1, with 9 bases that match TRBD2. The CDR3 runs to 17 residues. The germline V gene has CDR1 SQVTM and CDR2 ANQGSEA. The ends lost 0 bases at V and 3 bases at J; junction bases unmatched: 9. CDR3 region: CSVEEDFPSGDYNEQFF. CDR3 bases: TGCAGCGTTGAAGAGGATTTCCCTAGCGGGGACTACAATGAGCAGTTCTTC.

The chain recombines TRBV29-1 with TRBJ2-6; D is unclear. The germline V gene encodes CDR1 SQVTM and CDR2 ANQGSEA. V was shortened by 4 bases and J by 0 bases, with 10 bases between the two germline ends. The CDR3 covers 15 residues. CDR3 region: CSVGQANSGANVLTF. The CDR3 coding sequence is TGCAGCGTTGGGCAGGCGAACTCTGGGGCCAACGTCCTGACTTTC.

This clonotype was detected a few times. V is TRBV28 and J is TRBJ2-7; TRBD2 matches at 8 bases. Unmatched junction bases numbered 13, after V lost 6 bases and J lost 6 bases. Germline V CDR1 and CDR2: MDHEN, SYDVKM. The CDR3 is 15 amino acids. Here the CDR3 DNA reads TGTGCCAGCAGCCGGGGGGGGATCTCGCTGCCCGAGCAGTACTTC. This gives the protein CASSRGGISLPEQYF.

V gene TRBV11-3 combines with J gene TRBJ2-7; 8 positions agree with TRBD2. V shed 4 bases, J shed 4 bases, and the junction held 3 bases outside the gene matches. Per germline, CDR1 SGHNT and CDR2 YENEEA. The CDR3 sequence is 13 residues long. This CDR3 reads CASSSLAGYEQYV. CDR3 sequence (DNA): TGTGCCAGCAGCTCTTTAGCGGGATACGAGCAGTACGTC.

In its sample, this clonotype was seen a few times. The genes are TRBV3-1 and TRBJ2-1, with 8 positions matching TRBD2. CDR1 LGHDT and CDR2 YNNKEL come from the germline V gene (reference sequence). This CDR3 spans 18 amino acids. With V trimmed by 0 bases and J by 0 bases, 7 bases remained unmatched. CDR3 nucleotides: TGTGCCAGCAGCCAAGATTTTGGGAGCGGGAGCTCCTACAATGAGCAGTTCTTC. Translated: CASSQDFGSGSSYNEQFF.

The chain joins TRBV6-2 or TRBV6-3 to TRBJ1-1; D perhaps matches TRBD1 (6 bases). Germline CDR1 is MNHEY and CDR2 is SVGEGT. V shed 5 bases and J shed 4 bases, with 14 bases lying between them. This CDR3 contains 14 residues. CDR3: CASSPTGTTTEAFF. In nucleotides, the CDR3 is TGTGCCAGCAGTCCCACCGGGACAACCACTGAAGCTTTCTTT.

Concerning this clonotype itself: This may be a read error: a much more frequent sequence differs by one nucleotide. This CDR3 is CASNLVRLGTEAIF. The CDR3 DNA is TGTGCCAGCAATCTCGTAAGGCTGGGAACTGAAGCTATCTTT. This chain joins TRBV6-1 and TRBJ1-1; the D is unclear. CDR1 is MNHNS, CDR2 SASEGT, per germline. This CDR3 spans 14 amino acids.

The chain is built from TRBV5-1 and TRBJ2-5; a weak D match, TRBD1 (6 bases). The germline V gene encodes CDR1 SGHRS and CDR2 YFSETQ. V lost 7 bases and J lost 1, with 11 bases in between. The CDR3 is made up of 13 amino acids. Here the CDR3 DNA reads TGCGCCAGCGGGCGAGGGGGCCAAGAGACCCAGTACTTC. It specifies CASGRGGQETQYF.